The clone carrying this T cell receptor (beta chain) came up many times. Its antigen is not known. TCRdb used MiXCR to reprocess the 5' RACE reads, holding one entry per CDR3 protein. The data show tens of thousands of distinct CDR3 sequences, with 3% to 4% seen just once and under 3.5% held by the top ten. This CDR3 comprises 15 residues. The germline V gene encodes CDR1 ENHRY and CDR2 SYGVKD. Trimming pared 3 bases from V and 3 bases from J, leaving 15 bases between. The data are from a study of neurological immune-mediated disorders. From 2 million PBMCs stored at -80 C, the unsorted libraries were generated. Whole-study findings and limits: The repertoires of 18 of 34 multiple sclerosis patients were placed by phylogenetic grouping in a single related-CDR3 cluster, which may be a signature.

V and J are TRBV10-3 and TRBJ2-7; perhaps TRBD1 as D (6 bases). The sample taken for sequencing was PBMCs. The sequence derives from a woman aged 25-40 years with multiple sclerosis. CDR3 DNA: TGTGCCATCAGTGACGGGGTAACACAGGGCTACGAGCAGTACTTC. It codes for CAISDGVTQGYEQYF.